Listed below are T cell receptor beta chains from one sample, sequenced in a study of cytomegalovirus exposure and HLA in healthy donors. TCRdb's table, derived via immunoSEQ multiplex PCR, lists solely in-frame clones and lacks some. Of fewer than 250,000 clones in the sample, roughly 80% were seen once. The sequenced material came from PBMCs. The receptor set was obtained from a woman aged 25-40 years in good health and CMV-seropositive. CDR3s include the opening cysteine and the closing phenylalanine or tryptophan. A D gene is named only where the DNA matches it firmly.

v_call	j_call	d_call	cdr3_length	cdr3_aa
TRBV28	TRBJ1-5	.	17	CASSRGTYTGSNQPQHF
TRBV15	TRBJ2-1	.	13	CATSRGLRNEQFF
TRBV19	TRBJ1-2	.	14	CASSFLLGGFGYTF
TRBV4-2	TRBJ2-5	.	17	CASSQRTSLTQGETQYF
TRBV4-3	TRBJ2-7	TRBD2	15	CASSQGAWGGYEQYF
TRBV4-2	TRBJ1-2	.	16	CASSQGRDLTVNGYTF
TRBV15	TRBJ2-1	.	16	CATSRDGPSSYNEQFF
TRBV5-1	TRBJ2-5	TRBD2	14	CASSSYGGEETQYF
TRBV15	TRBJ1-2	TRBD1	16	CATSSPRTGESYGYTF
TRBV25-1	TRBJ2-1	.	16	CASSLTGMGSYNEQFF
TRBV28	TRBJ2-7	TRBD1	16	CASTPPGTGRSYEQYF
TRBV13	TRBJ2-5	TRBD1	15	CASSRGQGLGETQYF
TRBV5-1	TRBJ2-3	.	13	CASSLAELDTQYF
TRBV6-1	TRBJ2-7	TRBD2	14	CASSRTSGSYEQYF
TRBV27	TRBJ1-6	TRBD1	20	CASSFRKGGGTGARNSPLHF
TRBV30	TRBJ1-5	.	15	CAWSVPGGGAQPQHF
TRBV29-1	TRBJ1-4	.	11	CSVTENEKLFF
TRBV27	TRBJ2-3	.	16	CASSLFGRSPPDTQYF
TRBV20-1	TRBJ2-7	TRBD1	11	CSAHRGYEQYF
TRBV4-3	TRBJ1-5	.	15	CASSQAWSSNQPQHF
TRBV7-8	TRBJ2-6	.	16	CASSLNPSSGANVLTF
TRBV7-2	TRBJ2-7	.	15	CASSLDLAGPYEQYF
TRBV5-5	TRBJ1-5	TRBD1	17	CASSLVTGSVDGQPQHF
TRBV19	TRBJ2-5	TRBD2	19	CASSKTSGWVAGAQETQYF
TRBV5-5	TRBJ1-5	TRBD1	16	CASSAGKGAGNQPQHF
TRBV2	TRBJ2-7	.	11	CASKGENEQYF
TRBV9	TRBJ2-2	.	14	CASSVEGFTGELFF
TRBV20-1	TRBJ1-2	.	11	CSAIQGNGYTF
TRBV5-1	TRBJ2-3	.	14	CASSLGGPGDTQYF
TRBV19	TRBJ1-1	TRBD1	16	CASRGGTGGKNTEAFF
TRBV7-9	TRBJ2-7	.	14	CASSLAGDGAEQYF
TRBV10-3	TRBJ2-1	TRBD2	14	CAISSGTNTVEQFF
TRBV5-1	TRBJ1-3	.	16	CASSPPGVGSGNTIYF
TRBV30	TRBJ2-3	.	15	CAWSSGEQTGDTQYF
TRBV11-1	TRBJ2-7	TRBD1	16	CASSLRTGLSSYEQYF
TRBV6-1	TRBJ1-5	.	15	CASSVGLGGNQPQHF
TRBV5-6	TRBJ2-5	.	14	CASSSWPYQETQYF
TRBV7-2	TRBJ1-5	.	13	CASSFKRGQPQHF
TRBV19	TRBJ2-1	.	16	CASSIAGGVNSNEQFF
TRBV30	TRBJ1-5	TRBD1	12	CAWGQANQPQHF
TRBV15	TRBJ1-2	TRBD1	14	CATSMTGENYGYTF
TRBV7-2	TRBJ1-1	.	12	CASDREGTEAFF
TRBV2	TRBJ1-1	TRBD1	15	CASSTLTGGFTEAFF
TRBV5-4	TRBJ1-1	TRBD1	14	CASSYQGAGTEAFF
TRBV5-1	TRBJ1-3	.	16	CASSLTYGDSGNTIYF
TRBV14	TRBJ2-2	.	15	CASSQGPFNTGELFF
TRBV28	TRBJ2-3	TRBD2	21	CASSLVGKGTSGYSSTDTQYF
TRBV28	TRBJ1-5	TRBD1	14	CASTSGQAREPQHF
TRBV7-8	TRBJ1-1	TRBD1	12	CASSKQGTEAFF
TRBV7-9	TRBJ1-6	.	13	CASSLSTDSPLHF
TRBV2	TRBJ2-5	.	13	CASSIGQGETQYF
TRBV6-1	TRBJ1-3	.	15	CASREAGVGGNTIYF
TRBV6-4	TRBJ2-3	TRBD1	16	CASSQTGGGGTDTQYF
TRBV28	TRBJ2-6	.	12	CATLTGANVLTF
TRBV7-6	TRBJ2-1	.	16	CASSPFGGDTYNEQFF